Shown below are 8 T cell receptor beta chains from a single sample sequenced in a study of low-dose radiotherapy and immunotherapy resistance in tumors. The sample's time point: after trial treatment. Treatment reported: LDRT plus nivolumab, ipilimumab, low-dose cyclophosphamide and aspirin (RACIN trial). Covering alpha and beta chains, TRAV- and TRBV-specific primers were used for the first-strand cDNA. Over 20 PCR cycles, TCRs were amplified from a constant-region primer and V-primer adapter. TCRdb ran MiXCR on the reads and lists one entry per CDR3 protein. The data contain 50,000 or so distinct CDR3 sequences, 20% to 25% of them singletons. The sequencing used PBMCs, collected after low-dose radiotherapy plus immunotherapy. The receptors were gathered from a male donor with prostate cancer.

By sample fraction, this clonotype is medium-sized. DNA of the CDR3: TGTGCCAGCAGCGTAGGGGAAGTTTCCAGGGAGACCCAGTACTTC. Protein sequence: CASSVGEVSRETQYF. The gene calls are TRBV9 and TRBJ2-5; D remains ambiguous. Per germline, CDR1 SGDLS and CDR2 YYNGEE. Trimming removed 0 bases from V and 5 bases from J, with 14 bases in between. This CDR3 spans 15 amino acids. Together with reference TRBV9 and TRBJ2-5, the CDR3 gives the full variable domain: DSGVTQTPKHLITATGQRVTLRCSPRSGDLSVYWYQQSLDQGLQFLIQYYNGEERAKGNILERFSAQQFPDLHSELNLSSLELGDSALYFCASSVGEVSRETQYFGPGTRLLVL.

This clonotype has only a few counts. It is unclear where the CDR3 begins or ends on the DNA, so no DNA is shown, and the CDR3 is as TCRdb lists it. This chain joins TRBV24-1 and TRBJ2-2. The CDR3 length is 16 residues, termini included. Germline CDR1 KGHDR, CDR2 SFDVKD. CDR3 loop: CATSDHTENTGELFFF.

This clonotype was detected ten times or more. The V gene is TRBV7-2, the J gene TRBJ1-2, with unresolved D. Germline CDR1 is SGHTA and CDR2 is FQGNSA. The ends were cut back, 4 bases at V and 3 bases at J, with 12 bases in the middle. The CDR3 sequence is 14 residues long. The CDR3 DNA reads TGTGCCAGCAGCTCAAGACCGGGCGACTATGGCTACACCTTC. Its protein is CASSSRPGDYGYTF.

This clonotype was seen only a few times. Since a far larger clone is one base different, this is likely a read error. The rearrangement uses TRBV6-1 and TRBJ2-1; TRBD1 matches 9 bases. Germline-derived CDR1 and CDR2 are MNHNS and SASEGT. The CDR3 consists of 13 residues. The V and J ends lost 6 bases and 10 bases, in that order; junction bases with no gene match: 7. The CDR3 here is CASSTGGGYEQFF. The CDR3 DNA reads TGTGCCAGCAGCACAGGGGGCGGATACGAGCAGTTCTTC.

In this sample, this clonotype turned up a few times. The chain has TRBV14 and TRBJ1-6, with no clear D. V was pared by 5 bases and J by 5 bases, with 4 bases between. The germline gives CDR1 SGHDN, CDR2 FVKESK. This CDR3 has 12 residues. Here the CDR3 DNA reads TGTGCCAGCAGCGGGGATAATTCACCCCTCCACTTT. It encodes CASSGDNSPLHF.

At least ten counts were recorded for this clonotype. The chain employs TRBV30 and TRBJ1-4, with 12 bases matching TRBD1. V was pared by 5 bases and J by 7 bases, with 11 bases of the junction left unmatched. The germline V gene encodes CDR1 GTSNPN and CDR2 SVGIG (reference sequence). This CDR3 spans 16 amino acids. Here the CDR3 DNA reads TGTGCCTGGCGTCCGGGACAGGGGGCCTGGGGTGAAAAACTGTTTTTT. Translating it yields CAWRPGQGAWGEKLFF.

On this clonotype itself: With a far larger clone one base away, a read error is the likely cause. The chain uses TRBV7-2 and TRBJ1-1; TRBD1 aligns across 8 bases. Germline-derived CDR1 and CDR2 are SGHTA and FQGNSA. This CDR3 is 16 amino acids long. As DNA, the CDR3 is TGTGTCAGCAGCTTATTAGGGGACAGGACGAACACTGAAGCTTTCTTT. Amino acids: CVSSLLGDRTNTEAFF.

This clonotype was seen only a few times. V is TRBV27 and J is TRBJ2-7; D might be TRBD1 (8 bases). V dropped 6 bases and J dropped 5 bases, with 20 bases sitting between them. Germline V gives CDR1 MNHEY, CDR2 SMNVEV (reference sequence). The CDR3 length is 15 residues. The CDR3 region has the DNA TGTGCCAGCAGCCTACGGACAGGGAGGGTCCACGAGCAGTACTTC. This translates into CASSLRTGRVHEQYF.